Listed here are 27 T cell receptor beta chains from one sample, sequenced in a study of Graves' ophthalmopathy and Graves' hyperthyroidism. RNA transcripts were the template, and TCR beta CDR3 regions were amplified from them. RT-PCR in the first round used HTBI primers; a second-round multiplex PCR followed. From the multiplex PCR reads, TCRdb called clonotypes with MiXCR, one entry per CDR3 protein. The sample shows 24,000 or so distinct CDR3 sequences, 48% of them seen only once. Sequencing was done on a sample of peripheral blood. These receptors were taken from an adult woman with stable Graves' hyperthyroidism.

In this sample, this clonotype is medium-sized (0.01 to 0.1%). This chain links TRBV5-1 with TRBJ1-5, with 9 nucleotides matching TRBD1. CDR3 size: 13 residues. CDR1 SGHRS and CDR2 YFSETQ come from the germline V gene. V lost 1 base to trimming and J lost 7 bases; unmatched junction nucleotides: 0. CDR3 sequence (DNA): TGCGCCAGCAGCTTGACAGGGGGCCAGCCCCAGCATTTT. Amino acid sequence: CASSLTGGQPQHF.

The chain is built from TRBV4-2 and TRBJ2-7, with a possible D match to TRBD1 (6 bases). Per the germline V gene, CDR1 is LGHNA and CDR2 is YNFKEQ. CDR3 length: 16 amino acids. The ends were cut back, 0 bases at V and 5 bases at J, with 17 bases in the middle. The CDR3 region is CASSQDLPGDLHEQYF. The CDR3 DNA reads TGTGCCAGCAGCCAAGATCTGCCAGGGGATTTGCACGAGCAGTACTTC.

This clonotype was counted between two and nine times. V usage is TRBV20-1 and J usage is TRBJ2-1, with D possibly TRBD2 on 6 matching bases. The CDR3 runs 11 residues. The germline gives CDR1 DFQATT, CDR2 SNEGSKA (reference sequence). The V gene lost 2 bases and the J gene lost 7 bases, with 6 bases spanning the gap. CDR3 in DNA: TGCAGTGCTAGACGGGAGAATGAGCAGTTCTTC. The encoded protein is CSARRENEQFF.

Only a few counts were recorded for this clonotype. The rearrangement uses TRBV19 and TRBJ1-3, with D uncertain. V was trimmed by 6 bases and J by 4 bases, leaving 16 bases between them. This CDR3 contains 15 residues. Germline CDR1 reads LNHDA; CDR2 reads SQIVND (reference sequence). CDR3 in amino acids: CASSPTGGSGNTIYF. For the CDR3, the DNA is TGTGCCAGTAGCCCGACGGGAGGGTCCGGAAACACCATATATTTT.

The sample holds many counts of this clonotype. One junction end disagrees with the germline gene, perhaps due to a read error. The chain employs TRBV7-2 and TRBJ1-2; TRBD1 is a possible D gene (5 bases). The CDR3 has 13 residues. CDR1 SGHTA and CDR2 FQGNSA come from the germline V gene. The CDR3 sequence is CAGSLGVGGAGTF. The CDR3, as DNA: TGTGCCGGCAGCTTAGGGGTCGGGGGTGCGGGAACCTTC. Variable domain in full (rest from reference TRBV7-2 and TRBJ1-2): GAGVSQSPSNKVTEKGKDVELRCDPISGHTALYWYRQSLGQGLEFLIYFQGNSAPDKSGLPSDRFSAERTGGSVSTLTIQRTQQEDSAVYLCAGSLGVGGAGTFGSGTRLTVV.

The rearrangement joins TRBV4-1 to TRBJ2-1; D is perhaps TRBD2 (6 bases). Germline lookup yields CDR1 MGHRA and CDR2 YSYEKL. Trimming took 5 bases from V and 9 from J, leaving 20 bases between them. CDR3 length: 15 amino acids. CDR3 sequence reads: CASSKDYSSYREQFF. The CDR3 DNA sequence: TGCGCCAGCAGCAAGGACTACAGCTCCTACCGTGAGCAGTTCTTC.

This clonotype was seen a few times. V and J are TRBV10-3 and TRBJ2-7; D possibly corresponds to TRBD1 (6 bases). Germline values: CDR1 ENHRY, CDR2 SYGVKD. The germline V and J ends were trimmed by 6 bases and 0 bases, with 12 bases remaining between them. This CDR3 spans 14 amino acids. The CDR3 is CAIRADSTSYEQYF. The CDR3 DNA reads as TGTGCCATCAGGGCGGACAGCACCTCCTACGAGCAGTACTTC.

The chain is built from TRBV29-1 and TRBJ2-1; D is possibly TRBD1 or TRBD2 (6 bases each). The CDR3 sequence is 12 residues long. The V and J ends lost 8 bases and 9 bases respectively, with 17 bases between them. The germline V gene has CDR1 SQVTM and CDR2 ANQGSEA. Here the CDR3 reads CSLQEGGREQFF. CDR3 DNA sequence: TGCAGCTTGCAAGAGGGGGGCCGTGAGCAGTTCTTC.

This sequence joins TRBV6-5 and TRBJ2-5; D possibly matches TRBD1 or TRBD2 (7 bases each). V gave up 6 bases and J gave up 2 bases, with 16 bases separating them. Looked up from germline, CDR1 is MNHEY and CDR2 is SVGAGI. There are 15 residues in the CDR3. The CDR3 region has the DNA TGTGCCAGCAGATACCAGGGGGGAGGGCAAGAGACCCAGTACTTC. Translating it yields CASRYQGGGQETQYF.

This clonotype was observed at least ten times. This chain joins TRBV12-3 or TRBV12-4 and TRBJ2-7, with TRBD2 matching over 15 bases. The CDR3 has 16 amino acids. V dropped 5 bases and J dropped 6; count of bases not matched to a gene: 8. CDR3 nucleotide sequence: TGTGCCAGCAGTCTAGGACTAGCGGGAGGGCCTAGCGAGCAGTACTTC. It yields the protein CASSLGLAGGPSEQYF.

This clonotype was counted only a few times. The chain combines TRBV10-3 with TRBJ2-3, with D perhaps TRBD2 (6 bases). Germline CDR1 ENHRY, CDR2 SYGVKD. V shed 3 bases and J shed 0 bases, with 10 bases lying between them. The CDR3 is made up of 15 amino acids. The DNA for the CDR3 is TGTGCCATCAGTGATCACGGGACTAGCACAGATACGCAGTATTTT. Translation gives CAISDHGTSTDTQYF.

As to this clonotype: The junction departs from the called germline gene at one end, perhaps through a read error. As DNA, the CDR3 is TGTGCCACCAGTGAGACGACAGGGGGCCATGGCTACACCTTC. This codes for CATSETTGGHGYTF. The J gene is TRBJ1-2, the V gene TRBV10-3, with TRBD1 matching 10 bases. The CDR3 loop spans 14 amino acids. Germline lookup yields CDR1 ENHRY and CDR2 SYGVKD.

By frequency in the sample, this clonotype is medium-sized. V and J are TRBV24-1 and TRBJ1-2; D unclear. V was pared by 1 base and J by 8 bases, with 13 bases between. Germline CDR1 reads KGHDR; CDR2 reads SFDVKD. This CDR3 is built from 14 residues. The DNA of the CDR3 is TGTGCCACCAGTGATTTCCCCATTAGTCGCGGCTACACCTTC. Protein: CATSDFPISRGYTF.

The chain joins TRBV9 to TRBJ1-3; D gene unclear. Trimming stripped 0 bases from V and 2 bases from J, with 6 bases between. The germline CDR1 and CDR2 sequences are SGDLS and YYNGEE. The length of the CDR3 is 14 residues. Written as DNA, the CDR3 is TGTGCCAGCAGCGTAGACGGGACTGGAAACACCATATATTTT. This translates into CASSVDGTGNTIYF.

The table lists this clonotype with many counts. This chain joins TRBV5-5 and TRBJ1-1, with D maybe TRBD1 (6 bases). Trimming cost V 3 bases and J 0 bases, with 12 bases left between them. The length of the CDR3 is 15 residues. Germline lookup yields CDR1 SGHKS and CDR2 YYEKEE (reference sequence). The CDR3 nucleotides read TGTGCCAGCAGCTGGGGACAAGCAGTGAACACTGAAGCTTTCTTT. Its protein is CASSWGQAVNTEAFF.

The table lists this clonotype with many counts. CDR3 sequence: CAWSVGTYSNQPQHF. CDR3 in DNA: TGTGCCTGGAGTGTAGGGACCTATAGCAATCAGCCCCAGCATTTT. The genes are TRBV30 and TRBJ1-5; TRBD1 might be the D (5 bases). The CDR3 extends over 15 amino acids. Between the trimmed V and J ends, which lost 0 bases and 0 bases, there was a span of 9 bases. Germline V lookup: CDR1 GTSNPN, CDR2 SVGIG (reference sequence).

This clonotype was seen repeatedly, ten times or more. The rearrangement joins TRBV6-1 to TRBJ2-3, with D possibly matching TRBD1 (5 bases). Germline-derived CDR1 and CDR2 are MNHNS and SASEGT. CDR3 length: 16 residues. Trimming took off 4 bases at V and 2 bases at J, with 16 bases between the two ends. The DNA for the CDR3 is TGTGCCAGCAGTGTGCAGGGAATTGGGGACACAGATACGCAGTATTTT. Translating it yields CASSVQGIGDTDTQYF.

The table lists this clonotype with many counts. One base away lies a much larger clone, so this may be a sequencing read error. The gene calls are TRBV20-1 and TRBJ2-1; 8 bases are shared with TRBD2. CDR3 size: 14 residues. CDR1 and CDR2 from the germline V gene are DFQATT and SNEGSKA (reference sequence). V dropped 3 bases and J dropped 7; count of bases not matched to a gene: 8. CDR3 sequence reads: CSARSGGAGNEQFF. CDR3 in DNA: TGCAGTGCTAGGTCCGGGGGGGCGGGTAATGAGCAGTTCTTC.

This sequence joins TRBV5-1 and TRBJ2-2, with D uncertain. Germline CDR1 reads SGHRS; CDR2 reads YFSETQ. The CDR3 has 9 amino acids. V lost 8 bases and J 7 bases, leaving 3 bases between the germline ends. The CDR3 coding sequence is TGCGCCAGTAGCGGGGAGCTGTTTTTT. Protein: CASSGELFF. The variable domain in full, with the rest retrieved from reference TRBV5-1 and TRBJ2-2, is KAGVTQTPRYLIKTRGQQVTLSCSPISGHRSVSWYQQTPGQGLQFLFEYFSETQRNKGNFPGRFSGRQFSNSRSEMNVSTLELGDSALYLCASSGELFFGEGSRLTVL.

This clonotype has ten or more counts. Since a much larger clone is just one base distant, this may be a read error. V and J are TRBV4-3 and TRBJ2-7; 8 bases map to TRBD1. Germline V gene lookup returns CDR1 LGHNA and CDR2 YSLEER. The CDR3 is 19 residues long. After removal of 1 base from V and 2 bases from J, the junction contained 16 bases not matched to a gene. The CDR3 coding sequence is TGCGCCAGCAGCCAAGGCCGCCAATTCAGGGGGCAGGGAGCCTACGAGCAGTACTTC. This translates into CASSQGRQFRGQGAYEQYF.

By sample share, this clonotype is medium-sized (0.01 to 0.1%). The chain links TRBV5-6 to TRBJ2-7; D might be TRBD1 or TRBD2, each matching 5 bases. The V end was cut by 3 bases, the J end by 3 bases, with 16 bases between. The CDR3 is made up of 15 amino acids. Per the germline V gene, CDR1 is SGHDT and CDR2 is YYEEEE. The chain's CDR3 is CASSWVGLGRYEQYF. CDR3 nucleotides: TGTGCCAGCAGCTGGGTGGGGCTGGGACGCTACGAGCAGTACTTC.

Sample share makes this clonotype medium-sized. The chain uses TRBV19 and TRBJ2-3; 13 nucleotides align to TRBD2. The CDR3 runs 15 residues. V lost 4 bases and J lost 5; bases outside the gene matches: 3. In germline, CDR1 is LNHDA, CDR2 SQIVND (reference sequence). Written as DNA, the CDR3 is TGTGCCAGTAGTAGAGGACTAGCGGGGGAAGATACGCAGTATTTT. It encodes CASSRGLAGEDTQYF.

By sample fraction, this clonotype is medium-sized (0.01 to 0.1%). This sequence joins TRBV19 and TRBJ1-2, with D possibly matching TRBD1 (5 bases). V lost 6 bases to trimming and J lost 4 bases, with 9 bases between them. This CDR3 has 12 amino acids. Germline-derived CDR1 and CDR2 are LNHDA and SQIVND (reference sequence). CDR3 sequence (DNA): TGTGCCAGTAGGGTGACAGTCTATGGCTACACCTTC. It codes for CASRVTVYGYTF.

CDR3 bases: TGTGCCAGCAGCTTGGGGTTTAGGACAGGGGAAGAGACCCAGTACTTC. The encoded protein is CASSLGFRTGEETQYF. The genes are TRBV5-4 and TRBJ2-5; 9 bases line up with TRBD1. Germline loops: CDR1 SGHNT, CDR2 YYREEE (reference sequence). This CDR3 is built from 16 residues. With V trimmed by 0 bases and J by 3 bases, 6 bases remained unmatched. Full variable domain (rest looked up from reference TRBV5-4 and TRBJ2-5): ETGVTQSPTHLIKTRGQQVTLRCSSQSGHNTVSWYQQALGQGPQFIFQYYREEENGRGNFPPRFSGLQFPNYSSELNVNALELDDSALYLCASSLGFRTGEETQYFGPGTRLLVL.

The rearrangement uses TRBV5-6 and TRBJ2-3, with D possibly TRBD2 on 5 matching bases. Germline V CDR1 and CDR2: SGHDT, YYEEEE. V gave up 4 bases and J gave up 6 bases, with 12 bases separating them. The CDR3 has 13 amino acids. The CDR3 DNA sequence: TGTGCCAGCAGCCCGGACTTCAGGGATACGCAGTATTTT. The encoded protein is CASSPDFRDTQYF.

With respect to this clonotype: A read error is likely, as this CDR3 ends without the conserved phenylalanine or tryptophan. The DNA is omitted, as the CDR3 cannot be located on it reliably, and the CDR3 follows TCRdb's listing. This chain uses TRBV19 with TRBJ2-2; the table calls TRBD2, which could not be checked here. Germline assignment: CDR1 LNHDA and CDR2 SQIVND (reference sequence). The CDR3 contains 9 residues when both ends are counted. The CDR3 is CATGGGLWV.

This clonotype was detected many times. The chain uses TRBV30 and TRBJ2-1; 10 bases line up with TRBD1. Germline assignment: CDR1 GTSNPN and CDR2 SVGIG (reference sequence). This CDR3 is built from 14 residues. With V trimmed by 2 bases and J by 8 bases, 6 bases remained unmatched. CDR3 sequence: CAWSRGTGVDEQFF. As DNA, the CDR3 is TGTGCCTGGAGTCGGGGGACAGGGGTTGATGAGCAGTTCTTC.